This T cell receptor (beta chain) is from a study of early T cells in non-severe SARS-CoV-2 infection. This clonotype was seen only a few times. Unique molecular identifiers tagged individual cDNA molecules. One entry per CDR3 protein results from TCRdb running MiXCR on the 5' RACE reads. Of fewer than 30,000 distinct CDR3 sequences in the sample, approximately 5% were seen once. Sequences were obtained from whole blood. This receptor was identified in an adult who was a healthcare worker with PCR-confirmed SARS-CoV-2 infection or an uninfected control (not recorded which).

The CDR3 is CASSLRDRFQPTYEQYF. Here the CDR3 DNA reads TGTGCCAGTAGTCTCCGGGACAGGTTTCAGCCTACGTACGAGCAGTACTTC. The rearrangement links TRBV19 to TRBJ2-7, with 8 bases matching TRBD1. Germline lookup yields CDR1 LNHDA and CDR2 SQIVND (reference sequence). V dropped 5 bases and J dropped 4; count of bases not matched to a gene: 16. CDR3 length: 17 residues.